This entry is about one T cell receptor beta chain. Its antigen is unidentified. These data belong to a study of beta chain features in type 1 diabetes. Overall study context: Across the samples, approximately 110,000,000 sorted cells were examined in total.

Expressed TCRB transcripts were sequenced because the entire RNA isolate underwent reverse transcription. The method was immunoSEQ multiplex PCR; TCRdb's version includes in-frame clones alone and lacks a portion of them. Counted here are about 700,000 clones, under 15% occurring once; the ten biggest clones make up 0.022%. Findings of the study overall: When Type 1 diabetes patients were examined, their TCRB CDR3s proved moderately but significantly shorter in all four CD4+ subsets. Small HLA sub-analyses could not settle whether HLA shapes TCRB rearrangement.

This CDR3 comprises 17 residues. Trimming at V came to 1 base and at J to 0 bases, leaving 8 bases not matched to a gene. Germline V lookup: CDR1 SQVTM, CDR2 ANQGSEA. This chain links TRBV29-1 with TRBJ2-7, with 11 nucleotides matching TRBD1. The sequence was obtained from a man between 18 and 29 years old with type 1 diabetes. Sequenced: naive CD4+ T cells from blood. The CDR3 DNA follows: TGCAGCGTTGAAGGCACTCCGGGACAGGGGGACTCCTACGAGCAGTACTTC. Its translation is CSVEGTPGQGDSYEQYF.